A single TCR beta chain is shown here with its context. The antigen this receptor binds is unknown. One base away there is no much larger clone; base qualities are not given. TCRbeta CDR3 regions were amplified from genomic DNA by means of the immunoSEQ Assay, a bias-controlled multiplex PCR. As for the authors' bioinformatics: Nucleated cell counts per sample were estimated from amplification of reference gene primers within the assay. To quantify the absolute abundance of each unique TCRbeta CDR3 rearrangement, sequence reads were collapsed and filtered. Productive Simpson clonality was computed per sample as the square root of Simpson's diversity index over productive rearrangements. TCRdb retrieved this table from immuneACCESS and kept in-frame rearrangements only. Not all clones are present; in checked studies, unresolved V genes account for under half, and no reason is known for the remainder. Clone size and V and J calls were adopted from that table, with D and trimming inferred from the DNA. The sample data list some 200,000 clones, and 75% to 95% of these were observed just once. The top ten clonotypes cover approximately 0.48% of the sample.

This specimen comes from a study of blood T cell repertoires in COVID-19 (dated by TCRdb to the early 2020s). Context from the whole study: Samples covering the acute and convalescent phases of COVID-19 were provided by collaborators in the United States, Italy and Spain. The repertoires were made available in a free public database intended to serve as a resource for research on the immune response to SARS-CoV-2. The samples were drawn from the first 160 participants of the ongoing ImmuneRACE study and from over 950 subjects provided by 6 global collaborators. The prospective study material was composed of cDNA or gDNA derived from T cells, B-cell-depleted T cells, or PBMCs. Subjects who had been exposed to COVID-19, were actively infected with it, or had recovered from it provided the deeply sampled blood TCRbeta repertoires that made up the dataset. Nearly every sample came with metadata listing a de-identified subject ID, COVID-19 status, age in years and sex. HLA class I and class II types, where available, came from metadata supplied by the sample provider rather than from assay-based typing.

Collaborating institutions collected whole blood in K2EDTA tubes following their own protocols. For TCRbeta analysis, collaborators shipped samples in one of three forms: frozen whole blood, isolated PBMCs, or DNA extracted from either of those sample types. Beyond this particular receptor, the publication reports: The amount of clinical and demographic metadata varied by source and participant and was provided uncurated.

The clonotype was recovered from a man aged 50-60 years with acute or convalescent COVID-19. Sequencing input: peripheral blood.

The CDR3 is CASRPGVLASTDTQYF. The DNA sequence reads TGTGCCAGCAGACCCGGGGTGCTAGCGAGCACAGATACGCAGTATTTT. The V and J genes are TRBV28 and TRBJ2-3; TRBD2 is a weak D gene call, 6 bases matching. V is cut by 6 bases and J by 0 bases, and the space between the germline ends is 16 bases. Per the germline V gene, MDHEN is the CDR1 and SYDVKM is the CDR2. From the cysteine through the phenylalanine, the CDR3 covers 16 amino acids. Only the CDR3 part of the read is kept: 48 bases, read in frame from the first base.